This T cell receptor beta chain came from a study of control samples from healthy donors and cancer patients. TCRdb's table, derived via immunoSEQ multiplex PCR, lists solely in-frame clones and lacks some. The profile covers 65,000 to 95,000 clones, with about 87% appearing a single time and over 15% taken by the ten largest. V dropped 1 base and J dropped 9 bases, with 19 bases sitting between them. The CDR3 extends over 15 amino acids. Germline V CDR1 and CDR2: SGHVS, FQNEAQ. The origin of this receptor is a man over 45 in good health. The sequencing sample was made of blood. This sequence joins TRBV7-8 and TRBJ2-7, with D perhaps given as TRBD1 or TRBD2 (6 bases each). The CDR3 sequence is CASSLGGGSGAWQYF. In DNA, the CDR3 is TGTGCCAGCAGCTTAGGAGGGGGGAGTGGCGCCTGGCAGTACTTC.